The 31 T cell receptor beta chains given below trace back to one sample, sequenced in a study of identical twins. TCRdb analysed the 5' RACE reads with MiXCR anew, one entry per CDR3 protein. The data contain around 1.7 million distinct CDR3 sequences, 32% of them seen just once; the ten biggest clones take up over 0.25%. Sample: cord blood. The source is a newborn girl in good health.

V usage is TRBV20-1 and J usage is TRBJ2-1; 10 bases are shared with TRBD1. With V trimmed by 5 bases and J by 5 bases, 6 bases remained unmatched. The CDR3 length is 14 residues. Germline V gene data show CDR1 as DFQATT and CDR2 as SNEGSKA (reference sequence). The CDR3 reads CSAPSGTGDNEQFF. For the CDR3, the DNA is TGCAGTGCTCCCAGCGGGACAGGGGACAATGAGCAGTTCTTC.

The rearrangement links TRBV7-9 to TRBJ1-1; D might be TRBD1 (5 bases). This CDR3 has 13 amino acids. Germline-derived CDR1 and CDR2 are SEHNR and FQNEAQ (reference sequence). The ends were cut back, 7 bases at V and 5 bases at J, with 14 bases in the middle. CDR3 region: CASILQGRTEAFF. The CDR3 nucleotides are TGTGCCAGCATCCTTCAGGGAAGGACTGAAGCTTTCTTT.

V usage is TRBV20-1 and J usage is TRBJ2-5, with D possibly called TRBD1 or TRBD2 (6 bases each). The J call may be incorrect, as the DNA end agrees better with TRBJ2-1. CDR3 length: 15 amino acids. Germline CDR1 and CDR2: DFQATT and SNEGSKA (reference sequence). CDR3 region: CSARDPRGAKETQFF. CDR3 coding DNA: TGCAGTGCTAGAGATCCGAGGGGGGCCAAAGAGACCCAGTTCTTC.

This clonotype has a single count. One base away lies a much larger clone, so this may be a sequencing read error. The J gene is TRBJ2-3, the V gene TRBV12-3 or TRBV12-4, with 8 bases fitting TRBD1. V shed 7 bases, J shed 4 bases, and the junction held 4 bases outside the gene matches. This CDR3 contains 13 residues. The chain's CDR3 is CASIGQGADTQYF. The CDR3 DNA follows: TGTGCCAGCATAGGACAGGGAGCAGATACGCAGTATTTT.

CDR3 sequence: CASSQDRQQVNEQFF. The CDR3 DNA sequence: TGTGCCAGCAGCCAAGATCGTCAACAGGTCAATGAGCAGTTCTTC. The V and J genes are TRBV4-2 and TRBJ2-1, with a possible D match to TRBD1 (5 bases). V was clipped by 0 bases and J by 6 bases, with 12 bases between them. CDR1 and CDR2 from the germline V gene are LGHNA and YNFKEQ. The CDR3 extends over 15 amino acids.

The rearrangement uses TRBV3-1 and TRBJ2-7, with 9 bases identical to TRBD1. Trimming removed 5 bases from V and 7 bases from J; junction bases left unmatched: 21. Germline loops: CDR1 LGHDT, CDR2 YNNKEL (reference sequence). There are 18 residues in the CDR3. The CDR3 DNA is TGTGCCAGCAGCGAAGGGGGACCGGACAGGGGCCCTATAAGGGAGCAGTACTTC. Translation gives CASSEGGPDRGPIREQYF.

This clonotype was counted between two and nine times. The chain uses TRBV6-2 or TRBV6-3 and TRBJ2-1; 9 positions match TRBD2. The junction had 4 bases not matched to a gene; V was cut back by 2 bases and J by 2 bases. The CDR3 has 16 residues. CDR1 and CDR2 (germline): MNHEY, SVGEGT. The CDR3 reads CASSYTRGGAYNEQFF. The CDR3 DNA reads TGTGCCAGCAGTTACACGCGGGGGGGAGCCTACAATGAGCAGTTCTTC.

The chain uses TRBV20-1 and TRBJ1-2; 7 bases line up with TRBD1. CDR3 length: 11 amino acids. Germline V lookup: CDR1 DFQATT, CDR2 SNEGSKA (reference sequence). V was pared by 6 bases and J by 7 bases, with 5 bases of the junction left unmatched. The CDR3 DNA reads as TGCAGTGCCTCGACAGGGTTTGGCTACACCTTC. It yields the protein CSASTGFGYTF.

There are many counts of this clonotype. Mismatch with germline at one junction end may stem from a read error. The chain carries TRBV29-1 and TRBJ1-2; D gene ambiguous. This CDR3 contains 14 residues. Germline V lookup: CDR1 SQVTM, CDR2 ANQGSEA. CDR3 sequence (DNA): TGCAGCGTCGAAGTAACAGCGACGAACTATGGCTACACCTTC. Translation: CSVEVTATNYGYTF.

This clonotype was recorded a few times. The genes are TRBV11-2 and TRBJ1-1; 7 nucleotides line up with TRBD1. This CDR3 spans 15 amino acids. V was pared by 4 bases and J by 0 bases, with 5 bases of the junction left unmatched. Germline CDR1 is SGHAT and CDR2 is FQNNGV. The CDR3 sequence is CASSSGGTMNTEAFF. The CDR3 nucleotides are TGTGCCAGCAGCTCAGGGGGGACAATGAACACTGAAGCTTTCTTT.

The V call is TRBV5-1, the J call TRBJ2-3; D not resolved. The CDR3 runs 15 residues. Trimming shortened V by 1 base and J by 2 bases, and 11 bases separated the two germline ends. Germline lookup yields CDR1 SGHRS and CDR2 YFSETQ. DNA for the CDR3: TGCGCCAGCAGCTTGTTCTCCGGGCACACAGATACGCAGTATTTT. This codes for CASSLFSGHTDTQYF.

This clonotype was counted between two and nine times. The chain recombines TRBV20-1 with TRBJ2-3, with D maybe TRBD2 (5 bases). Trimming removed 0 bases at V and 3 bases at J, with 10 bases between. CDR3 length equals 14 residues. Germline assignment: CDR1 DFQATT and CDR2 SNEGSKA (reference sequence). CDR3 amino acids: CSARDLGVTDTQYF. The CDR3 coding sequence is TGCAGTGCTAGAGATCTCGGGGTTACAGATACGCAGTATTTT.

In its sample, this clonotype was seen once. The chain combines TRBV11-2 with TRBJ2-3; 7 bases agree with TRBD2. V trimming: 2 bases; J trimming: 3 bases; junction bases outside the gene matches: 8. CDR1 and CDR2 (germline): SGHAT, FQNNGV. This CDR3 has 16 amino acids. Here the CDR3 reads CASSLSLPAGTDTQYF. As DNA, the CDR3 is TGTGCCAGCAGCTTATCTTTGCCAGCGGGAACAGATACGCAGTATTTT. Drawing the rest from reference TRBV11-2 and TRBJ2-3, the complete variable domain is EAGVAQSPRYKIIEKRQSVAFWCNPISGHATLYWYQQILGQGPKLLIQFQNNGVVDDSQLPKDRFSAERLKGVDSTLKIQPAKLEDSAVYLCASSLSLPAGTDTQYFGPGTRLTVL.

V and J are TRBV20-1 and TRBJ2-7, with TRBD2 matching 8 bases. The CDR3 consists of 13 residues. Germline V gene sequence: CDR1 DFQATT, CDR2 SNEGSKA (reference sequence). V dropped 3 bases and J dropped 3; count of bases not matched to a gene: 4. This chain's CDR3 is CSARSGLVYEQYF. The DNA for the CDR3 is TGCAGTGCTAGGTCGGGACTAGTCTACGAGCAGTACTTC.

J is TRBJ2-3 and V is TRBV12-3 or TRBV12-4; TRBD1 is a possible D gene (5 bases). With 2 bases removed from V and 6 bases from J, the gap between germline ends came to 21 bases. The CDR3 extends over 17 amino acids. CDR3 in DNA: TGTGCCAGCAGTTTATACGGGCAGGGAAAAAGAGCGGATACGCAGTATTTT. Amino acids: CASSLYGQGKRADTQYF.

CDR3 DNA sequence: TGCAGTGCGGGGGACCGGAGCTCCTACAATGAGCAGTACTTC. Translated, it gives CSAGDRSSYNEQYF. This rearrangement joins TRBV20-1 to TRBJ2-1; TRBD1 or TRBD2 may be the D gene (5 bases each). The DNA end is a closer match to TRBJ2-7, so the J assignment may be wrong. The length of the CDR3 is 14 residues. Per the germline V gene, CDR1 is DFQATT and CDR2 is SNEGSKA (reference sequence).

This clonotype was found a few times. The chain uses TRBV6-1 and TRBJ2-1, with 8 bases identical to TRBD1. Germline CDR1 MNHNS, CDR2 SASEGT. J lost 5 bases, V lost 1 base, and 1 base had no gene match. The CDR3 runs to 14 residues. CDR3 sequence: CASSEGTGHNEQFF. The CDR3 DNA reads as TGTGCCAGCAGTGAAGGGACAGGGCACAATGAGCAGTTCTTC.

The chain has TRBV7-2 and TRBJ2-1, with 13 bases lining up with TRBD2. Germline V gene lookup returns CDR1 SGHTA and CDR2 FQGNSA. The CDR3 sequence is 15 residues long. With 6 bases clipped from V and 10 bases from J, the junction kept 9 bases outside the gene matches. The CDR3 loop is CASSSLAGGPFEQFF. CDR3 DNA sequence: TGTGCCAGCAGTTCACTAGCGGGGGGGCCATTCGAGCAGTTCTTC.

This chain uses TRBV9 with TRBJ2-1; 7 bases line up with TRBD2. This CDR3 has 16 amino acids. The ends lost 2 bases at V and 5 bases at J; junction bases unmatched: 10. Looked up from germline, CDR1 is SGDLS and CDR2 is YYNGEE. CDR3: CASSVGGGGADNEQFF. The CDR3 nucleotides are TGTGCCAGCAGCGTGGGCGGGGGAGGAGCCGACAATGAGCAGTTCTTC.

This clonotype was seen only a few times. This chain links TRBV19 with TRBJ1-2, with 7 bases that match TRBD1. After removal of 3 bases from V and 6 bases from J, the junction contained 4 bases not matched to a gene. The CDR3 contains 13 residues. Germline V CDR1 and CDR2: LNHDA, SQIVND (reference sequence). The CDR3 coding sequence is TGTGCCAGTAGTATTCGGCAGGGGGATGGCTACACCTTC. Translated: CASSIRQGDGYTF. The full variable domain, with the rest looked up from reference TRBV19 and TRBJ1-2, is DGGITQSPKYLFRKEGQNVTLSCEQNLNHDAMYWYRQDPGQGLRLIYYSQIVNDFQKGDIAEGYSVSREKKESFPLTVTSAQKNPTAFYLCASSIRQGDGYTFGSGTRLTVV.

The CDR3 reads CSAGQGLMSMNTEAFF. The CDR3 region has the DNA TGCAGTGCTGGACAGGGGTTGATGTCGATGAACACTGAAGCTTTCTTT. The chain joins TRBV20-1 to TRBJ1-1; 9 nucleotides agree with TRBD1. The V gene end was trimmed by 5 bases and the J gene end by 0 bases; junction bases not matched to a gene: 10. The germline V gene has CDR1 DFQATT and CDR2 SNEGSKA (reference sequence). CDR3 size: 16 residues.

This clonotype was observed many times. V gene TRBV29-1 combines with J gene TRBJ2-7; D assignment may be TRBD1 or TRBD2 (6 bases each). Germline CDR1 SQVTM, CDR2 ANQGSEA. V was pared by 6 bases and J by 2 bases, with 17 bases between. CDR3 size: 14 residues. DNA of the CDR3: TGCAGCGTCCGCGGCGGGACACATCCCTACGAGCAGTACTTC. Encoded protein: CSVRGGTHPYEQYF.

This chain links TRBV4-2 with TRBJ2-1; TRBD2 aligns across 12 bases. Looked up from germline, CDR1 is LGHNA and CDR2 is YNFKEQ. V lost 3 bases and J lost 6; bases outside the gene matches: 6. The length of the CDR3 is 16 residues. CDR3 in amino acids: CASSQRTSGEINEQFF. Written as DNA, the CDR3 is TGTGCCAGCAGCCAGAGGACTAGCGGGGAAATCAATGAGCAGTTCTTC.

This chain uses TRBV10-3 with TRBJ1-2, with D maybe TRBD1 (6 bases). Trimming pared 7 bases from V and 1 base from J, leaving 10 bases between. Germline V gene sequence: CDR1 ENHRY, CDR2 SYGVKD. CDR3 length: 13 residues. The CDR3 bases are TGTGCCATCACCCGACAGGTTAACTATGGCTACACCTTC. This translates into CAITRQVNYGYTF.

The chain combines TRBV7-2 with TRBJ2-7; D is uncertain. V lost 3 bases and J 1 base, leaving 10 bases between the germline ends. The CDR3 consists of 14 residues. Per the germline V gene, CDR1 is SGHTA and CDR2 is FQGNSA. The CDR3 coding sequence is TGTGCCAGCAGCTTGTCGACTCCTTCCTACGAGCAGTACTTC. This encodes CASSLSTPSYEQYF.

V is TRBV5-1 and J is TRBJ2-5; D not certain. Trimming left V 0 bases short and J 1 base short, with 10 bases between. The CDR3 totals 15 residues. Germline CDR1 is SGHRS and CDR2 is YFSETQ. This CDR3 is CASSLALALQETQYF. Written as DNA, the CDR3 is TGCGCCAGCAGCTTGGCCTTGGCCCTCCAAGAGACCCAGTACTTC.

The sample holds a few counts of this clonotype. The chain couples TRBV20-1 to TRBJ2-1, with TRBD2 matching over 12 bases. CDR3 length equals 15 residues. V trimming: 6 bases; J trimming: 4 bases; junction bases outside the gene matches: 7. Germline loops: CDR1 DFQATT, CDR2 SNEGSKA (reference sequence). The CDR3 bases are TGCAGTGCCCCCCGACTAGCGGGAGAGTACAATGAGCAGTTCTTC. Amino acids: CSAPRLAGEYNEQFF.

The rearrangement uses TRBV6-1 and TRBJ1-5; TRBD1 agrees at 8 bases. V shed 6 bases and J 5 bases; nucleotides not matched to a gene: 12. Germline V CDR1 and CDR2: MNHNS, SASEGT. The CDR3 runs to 16 residues. The CDR3: CASRSPIGQGDQPQHF. Written as DNA, the CDR3 is TGTGCCAGCAGGAGCCCCATTGGACAGGGCGATCAGCCCCAGCATTTT.

In this sample, this clonotype turned up a few times. The chain has TRBV5-1 and TRBJ1-1; no clear D. The V and J ends lost 4 bases and 4 bases respectively, with 8 bases between them. The CDR3 loop spans 12 amino acids. The germline V gene encodes CDR1 SGHRS and CDR2 YFSETQ. CDR3: CASSHDRTEAFF. DNA for the CDR3: TGCGCCAGCAGCCATGACCGCACTGAAGCTTTCTTT.

In this sample, this clonotype turned up a few times. The chain couples TRBV27 to TRBJ1-2; maybe TRBD1 (6 bases). Trimming pared 0 bases from V and 4 bases from J, leaving 12 bases between. The CDR3 totals 15 residues. Germline V gene data show CDR1 as MNHEY and CDR2 as SMNVEV (reference sequence). In nucleotides, the CDR3 is TGTGCCAGCAGTTTATCTCGGGGACATCCCTATGGCTACACCTTC. Its protein product is CASSLSRGHPYGYTF.

As for this clonotype: Its ends do not fully match the called genes, so a read error is possible. The V and J genes are TRBV5-6 and TRBJ2-1, with TRBD1 identical over 7 bases. This CDR3 contains 16 residues. Germline loops: CDR1 SGHDT, CDR2 YYEEEE. CDR3 in DNA: TGTACCAGCAGCTTGGGGAACAGGGGCTCCTACAATGAGCAGTTCTTC. As protein: CTSSLGNRGSYNEQFF.